The rows below give T cell receptor beta chains drawn from one sample of a study of control samples from healthy donors and cancer patients. The method was immunoSEQ multiplex PCR; TCRdb's version includes in-frame clones alone and lacks a portion of them. The table has under 200,000 clones, approximately 92% seen once. Sequences were obtained from blood. The receptor source for this set is a woman in her sixties or seventies in good health. Both conserved end residues are part of each CDR3. A D gene is named only where the DNA matches it firmly. Clone size is shown for a subset of rows, as once, few, many or a class of expanded clone.

.	.	TRBV12-3/TRBV12-4	TRBJ2-7	CASSRQFEQYF	TGTGCCAGCAGTAGACAGTTCGAGCAGTACTTC
.	TRBD1	TRBV9	TRBJ1-6	CASSVTGGDSPLHF	TGTGCCAGCAGCGTGACAGGGGGAGATTCACCCCTCCACTTT
.	.	TRBV6-6	TRBJ1-6	CASDPHQGSSPLHF	TGTGCCAGCGACCCACACCAGGGCTCTTCACCCCTCCACTTT
.	.	TRBV6-1	TRBJ2-1	CASSRSNEQFF	TGCGCCAGCAGTCGTAGCAATGAGCAGTTCTTC
.	.	TRBV13	TRBJ2-2	CASKGTDTGELFF	TGTGCCAGCAAGGGAACGGACACCGGGGAGCTGTTTTTT
once	.	TRBV6-4	TRBJ1-4	CASRPTGTHEKLFF	TGTGCCAGCAGGCCAACCGGGACTCATGAAAAACTGTTTTTT
few	.	TRBV11-2	TRBJ2-7	CASSLRPDSYEQYF	TGTGCCAGCAGCCTGCGACCGGACTCCTACGAGCAGTACTTC
.	.	TRBV25-1	TRBJ2-2	CASSSRRAPNTGELFF	TGTGCCAGCAGTTCCCGAAGGGCACCGAACACCGGGGAGCTGTTTTTT
.	.	TRBV11-1	TRBJ1-1	CASSLGGHMGTEAFF	TGTGCCAGCAGCTTGGGAGGACATATGGGCACTGAAGCTTTCTTT
few	TRBD2	TRBV2	TRBJ2-1	CASSSGTRLVEQFF	TGTGCCAGCAGTTCCGGGACTAGACTGGTTGAGCAGTTCTTC
few	TRBD1	TRBV5-4	TRBJ1-6	CASSTPGTGYSPLHF	TGTGCCAGCAGCACACCCGGGACAGGGTATTCACCCCTCCACTTT
.	.	TRBV29-1	TRBJ1-2	CSSGQDYGYTF	TGCAGCTCTGGGCAGGACTATGGCTACACCTTC
few	TRBD2	TRBV6-5	TRBJ2-3	CASRIAGYTDTQYF	TGTGCCAGCAGGATAGCGGGGTACACAGATACGCAGTATTTT
.	.	TRBV2	TRBJ2-3	CASSERRGTDTQYF	TGTGCCAGCAGTGAGAGGAGGGGCACAGATACGCAGTATTTT
.	TRBD1	TRBV6-5	TRBJ1-2	CASRTGADYGYTF	TGTGCCAGCAGGACAGGGGCGGACTATGGCTACACCTTC
.	.	TRBV10-1	TRBJ2-7	CASIRLFGDYEQYF	TGCGCCAGCATTAGACTTTTTGGGGACTACGAGCAGTACTTC
.	.	TRBV30	TRBJ1-4	CAWSKGEKLFF	TGTGCCTGGAGCAAGGGGGAAAAACTGTTTTTT
few	.	TRBV11-2	TRBJ2-7	CASSPDRNSYEQYF	TGTGCCAGCAGCCCCGACAGAAATTCCTACGAGCAGTACTTC
.	.	TRBV9	TRBJ2-3	CASSPPYGPRDTQYF	TGTGCCAGCAGCCCCCCGTATGGGCCCAGAGATACGCAGTATTTT
.	TRBD2	TRBV11-3	TRBJ2-1	CASSAAAGRYNEQFF	TGTGCCAGCAGCGCAGCAGCGGGGAGGTACAATGAGCAGTTCTTC
.	.	TRBV18	TRBJ2-7	CASSPPSGTAYEQYF	TGTGCCAGCTCACCACCCTCCGGGACGGCCTACGAGCAGTACTTC
.	TRBD2	TRBV4-3	TRBJ2-5	CASSQDLGLGETQYF	TGCGCCAGCAGCCAAGATTTAGGACTAGGAGAGACCCAGTACTTC
.	.	TRBV11-3	TRBJ2-1	CASSSVATQSYNEQFF	TGTGCCAGCAGCTCCGTAGCCACCCAATCCTACAATGAGCAGTTCTTC
.	.	TRBV7-8	TRBJ1-3	CASSPVSSSGNTIYF	TGTGCCAGCAGCCCCGTTTCTAGCTCTGGAAACACCATATATTTT